These 11 T cell receptor beta chains were sequenced from one sample in a study of blood T cell repertoires in COVID-19. TCRdb's copy holds only in-frame clones and misses some; the assay was immunoSEQ multiplex PCR. The table records about 210,000 clones, more than 75% of them present only once. Specimen: peripheral blood. The receptors were gathered from a woman aged 35 to 49 with acute or convalescent COVID-19.

The J gene is TRBJ1-2, the V gene TRBV12-3 or TRBV12-4, with TRBD1 matching over 7 bases. Trimming cost V 2 bases and J 8 bases; bases outside gene matches: 5. CDR3 length: 13 amino acids. CDR3: CASSLQQGSGYTF. Here the CDR3 DNA reads TGTGCCAGCAGTTTACAACAGGGGTCCGGCTACACCTTC.

The chain couples TRBV10-1 to TRBJ1-5, with 9 bases that match TRBD1. The V and J ends lost 8 bases and 4 bases, in that order; junction bases with no gene match: 9. The CDR3 contains 15 residues. CDR1 is WNHNN and CDR2 is SYGVQD in the germline V gene (reference sequence). In DNA form, the CDR3 reads TGCGCCAGCCACGGGGGGACAGGGAGGAATCAGCCCCAGCATTTT. This translates into CASHGGTGRNQPQHF.

The chain couples TRBV27 to TRBJ1-5, with unresolved D. The V end lost 6 bases, the J end lost 2 bases, and 8 bases lay between the germline ends. Germline lookup yields CDR1 MNHEY and CDR2 SMNVEV (reference sequence). This CDR3 spans 13 amino acids. The CDR3 loop is CASRLGGNQPQHF. The DNA of the CDR3 is TGTGCCAGCAGATTAGGAGGCAATCAGCCCCAGCATTTT.

The chain joins TRBV12-5 to TRBJ1-2; the match to TRBD1 covers 9 bases. The J segment lost 5 bases and the V segment lost 6 bases, leaving 13 bases of the junction unmatched. The CDR3 runs to 16 residues. The germline CDR1 and CDR2 sequences are LGHNT and FRNRAP. The CDR3 sequence is CASGSLMDRGFYGYTF. The CDR3 region has the DNA TGTGCTAGTGGATCCCTCATGGACAGGGGTTTTTATGGCTACACCTTC.

The chain recombines TRBV5-6 with TRBJ2-3, with TRBD1 identical over 7 bases. This CDR3 is built from 15 residues. Trimming at V came to 0 bases and at J to 3 bases, leaving 4 bases not matched to a gene. CDR1 SGHDT and CDR2 YYEEEE come from the germline V gene. In DNA, the CDR3 is TGTGCCAGCAGCTTGGTGTTGACAGGGACAGATACGCAGTATTTT. This gives the protein CASSLVLTGTDTQYF. The full variable domain, completed using reference TRBV5-6 and TRBJ2-3, is DAGVTQSPTHLIKTRGQQVTLRCSPKSGHDTVSWYQQALGQGPQFIFQYYEEEERQRGNFPDRFSGHQFPNYSSELNVNALLLGDSALYLCASSLVLTGTDTQYFGPGTRLTVL.

The table lists this clone with a few counts. The rearrangement joins TRBV19 to TRBJ1-4; D unresolved. V was clipped by 0 bases and J by 8 bases, with 10 bases between them. The CDR3 sequence is 14 residues long. Per the germline V gene, CDR1 is LNHDA and CDR2 is SQIVND (reference sequence). The CDR3 here is CASSIEPPREKLFF. The CDR3 DNA reads as TGTGCCAGTAGTATAGAGCCACCCAGGGAAAAACTGTTTTTT.

The CDR3 bases are TGCGCCAGCAGCCAATTTGTAGGTAGCGGGAGTATGTACGAGCAGTACTTC. Translation gives CASSQFVGSGSMYEQYF. The chain carries TRBV4-1 and TRBJ2-7; 9 nucleotides match TRBD2. Trimming removed 2 bases from V and 4 bases from J; junction bases left unmatched: 12. The CDR3 runs 17 residues. Per germline, CDR1 MGHRA and CDR2 YSYEKL.

V is TRBV6-5 and J is TRBJ2-7; 14 bases agree with TRBD2. After removal of 7 bases from V and 3 bases from J, the junction contained 5 bases not matched to a gene. From germline, CDR1 is MNHEY and CDR2 SVGAGI. This CDR3 comprises 15 residues. The DNA for the CDR3 is TGTGCCAGCAAGACTAGCGGGGGGGAAGGCTACGAGCAGTACTTC. This translates into CASKTSGGEGYEQYF.

The gene calls are TRBV2 and TRBJ2-7; 9 bases match TRBD2. V was pared by 7 bases and J by 0 bases, with 4 bases of the junction left unmatched. CDR1 and CDR2 from the germline V gene are SNHLY and FYNNEI. This CDR3 region has 14 residues. CDR3 region: CASTAGGASYEQYF. In nucleotides, the CDR3 is TGTGCCAGCACCGCGGGAGGGGCCTCCTACGAGCAGTACTTC.

The gene calls are TRBV5-6 and TRBJ2-1; 13 bases match TRBD2. In germline, CDR1 is SGHDT, CDR2 YYEEEE. Trimming at V came to 2 bases and at J to 8 bases, leaving 13 bases not matched to a gene. The CDR3 loop spans 18 amino acids. The CDR3 DNA follows: TGTGCCAGCAGCTTCGGACTAGCGGGAGCGATAATGTCTCATGAGCAGTTCTTC. Its translation is CASSFGLAGAIMSHEQFF.

The J gene is TRBJ2-5, the V gene TRBV25-1; 9 bases fit TRBD1. The CDR3 sequence is 16 residues long. V shed 2 bases and J 4 bases; nucleotides not matched to a gene: 8. CDR1 and CDR2 from the germline V gene are MGHDK and SYGVNS. Written as DNA, the CDR3 is TGTGCCAGCAGTGAACTTGGGACAGGGTGGGGAGAGACCCAGTACTTC. Translating gives CASSELGTGWGETQYF.